The 25 T cell receptor beta chains given below trace back to one sample, sequenced in a study of blood T cell repertoires in COVID-19. Assay: immunoSEQ multiplex PCR; the TCRdb copy retains only in-frame clones and omits some. The sample carries about 160,000 clones, approximately 85% recorded once. Input material: peripheral blood. Every receptor here comes from a woman in her fifties or sixties with COVID-19, enrolled during active disease.

The J gene is TRBJ2-2, the V gene TRBV18, with TRBD1 matching 9 bases. The CDR3 loop spans 14 amino acids. Germline trimming cut 3 bases from V and 5 bases from J; bases unmatched to any gene: 1. The germline V gene encodes CDR1 KGHSH and CDR2 LQKENI. CDR3 residues: CASSPDRGTGELFF. In DNA form, the CDR3 reads TGTGCCAGCTCACCGGACAGGGGAACCGGGGAGCTGTTTTTT.

The chain is built from TRBV28 and TRBJ1-6, with no clear D. Germline-derived CDR1 and CDR2 are MDHEN and SYDVKM. This CDR3 spans 14 amino acids. Trimming removed 4 bases from V and 6 bases from J, with 10 bases in between. For the CDR3, the DNA is TGTGCCAGCAGTTCCCACAGTATTAATTCACCCCTCCACTTT. Translation: CASSSHSINSPLHF.

This clone appeared a few times. The chain joins TRBV25-1 to TRBJ1-4; 7 nucleotides match TRBD1. The germline V gene encodes CDR1 MGHDK and CDR2 SYGVNS. Unmatched junction bases numbered 3, after V lost 5 bases and J lost 0 bases. CDR3 size: 15 residues. This CDR3 is CASSPQGATNEKLFF. The CDR3 nucleotides read TGTGCCAGCAGTCCTCAGGGGGCAACTAATGAAAAACTGTTTTTT. Full variable domain (outside the CDR3, taken from reference TRBV25-1 and TRBJ1-4): EADIYQTPRYLVIGTGKKITLECSQTMGHDKMYWYQQDPGMELHLIHYSYGVNSTEKGDLSSESTVSRIRTEHFPLTLESARPSHTSQYLCASSPQGATNEKLFFGSGTQLSVL.

The J gene is TRBJ2-7, the V gene TRBV7-2; the D gene is possibly TRBD2 (6 bases). The CDR3 is 12 amino acids. V dropped 5 bases and J dropped 4 bases, with 9 bases sitting between them. Germline loops: CDR1 SGHTA, CDR2 FQGNSA. The CDR3 sequence: CASSPTSYEQYF. The CDR3 bases are TGTGCCAGCAGCCCGACTAGTTACGAGCAGTACTTC.

The V and J genes are TRBV4-2 and TRBJ1-2; TRBD1 matches 7 bases. Germline assignment: CDR1 LGHNA and CDR2 YNFKEQ. The CDR3 spans 14 residues. Unmatched junction bases numbered 14, after V lost 8 bases and J lost 8 bases. The CDR3 reads CASSDRTYSGGYTF. CDR3 in DNA: TGTGCCAGCTCGGACAGGACTTACTCGGGGGGCTACACCTTC.

This chain connects TRBV4-2 to TRBJ2-3, with TRBD2 identical over 8 bases. Germline values: CDR1 LGHNA, CDR2 YNFKEQ. The CDR3 is made up of 16 amino acids. J was trimmed by 5 bases and V by 0 bases; bases with no gene match: 7. The CDR3 region is CASSQDGRGEVDTQYF. The DNA of the CDR3 is TGTGCCAGCAGCCAAGATGGGCGGGGGGAGGTAGATACGCAGTATTTT.

This clone has a handful of counts. V is TRBV6-6 and J is TRBJ2-1; 9 bases are a match to TRBD2. Trimming removed 4 bases from V and 15 bases from J; junction bases left unmatched: 7. This CDR3 has 12 residues. The germline CDR1 and CDR2 sequences are MNHNY and SVGAGI (reference sequence). The CDR3 here is CASSSGGTSRFF. In DNA form, the CDR3 reads TGTGCCAGCAGTTCGGGTGGGACTAGCCGGTTCTTC.

The chain recombines TRBV2 with TRBJ1-5; D uncertain. Trimming cost V 6 bases and J 0 bases, with 9 bases left between them. In germline, CDR1 is SNHLY, CDR2 FYNNEI. CDR3 length: 14 amino acids. CDR3 amino acids: CASSLEYSNQPQHF. In DNA, the CDR3 is TGTGCCAGCAGCTTAGAGTATAGCAATCAGCCCCAGCATTTT.

The rearrangement uses TRBV6-5 and TRBJ2-7; 7 nucleotides agree with TRBD1. J lost 7 bases, V lost 7 bases, and 13 bases had no gene match. In germline, CDR1 is MNHEY, CDR2 SVGAGI. The CDR3 length is 14 residues. The CDR3 DNA sequence: TGTGCCAGCACCCAGCTCCGTACAGGGGAAGAGCAGTACTTC. Its translation is CASTQLRTGEEQYF.

The chain joins TRBV28 to TRBJ2-7, with D hard to call. The CDR3 spans 14 residues. Trimming took 5 bases from V and 0 from J, leaving 11 bases between them. Germline CDR1 reads MDHEN; CDR2 reads SYDVKM. The CDR3 sequence is CASSRRQASYEQYV. The CDR3 DNA is TGTGCCAGCAGTCGCCGGCAGGCCTCCTACGAGCAGTACGTC.

V and J are TRBV28 and TRBJ1-2; 7 bases map to TRBD1. Germline CDR1 and CDR2: MDHEN and SYDVKM. V shed 6 bases and J 7 bases; nucleotides not matched to a gene: 14. The CDR3 runs to 15 residues. CDR3 loop: CASSPIGQAGGGYTF. CDR3 coding DNA: TGTGCCAGCAGCCCAATAGGACAGGCCGGGGGTGGCTACACCTTC.

The chain combines TRBV5-1 with TRBJ2-1; perhaps TRBD2 as D (6 bases). V shed 4 bases and J shed 3 bases, with 14 bases lying between them. Per the germline V gene, CDR1 is SGHRS and CDR2 is YFSETQ. The CDR3 consists of 15 residues. In DNA form, the CDR3 reads TGCGCCAGCAGCCCATCAAGGGGACTCTACAATGAGCAGTTCTTC. Translation: CASSPSRGLYNEQFF.

V and J are TRBV25-1 and TRBJ2-1; perhaps TRBD2 as D (6 bases). Trimming removed 3 bases from V and 7 bases from J, with 19 bases in between. Germline V gives CDR1 MGHDK, CDR2 SYGVNS. This CDR3 is 16 amino acids long. CDR3 coding DNA: TGTGCCAGCAGTGATCAATACAGGTATGGACTAAATGAGCAGTTCTTC. This translates into CASSDQYRYGLNEQFF.

The rearrangement joins TRBV10-3 to TRBJ1-6; a possible D gene is TRBD1 (6 bases). This CDR3 is 17 amino acids long. V lost 6 bases and J lost 3, with 18 bases in between. CDR1 and CDR2 (germline): ENHRY, SYGVKD. CDR3 DNA: TGTGCCATCAGCTTACGGGACACCACACTCTATAATTCACCCCTCCACTTT. Translation gives CAISLRDTTLYNSPLHF.

This clone occurred a few times. The rearrangement joins TRBV4-3 to TRBJ1-3; no firm D call. V lost 1 base and J 2 bases, leaving 12 bases between the germline ends. CDR1 is LGHNA and CDR2 is YSLEER in the germline V gene. The length of the CDR3 is 16 residues. The CDR3: CASSQGRQEAGNTIYF. CDR3 nucleotides: TGCGCCAGCAGCCAAGGACGACAAGAAGCTGGAAACACCATATATTTT.

V and J are TRBV5-1 and TRBJ2-1; 9 nucleotides agree with TRBD1. Trimming cost V 2 bases and J 6 bases; bases outside gene matches: 6. The CDR3 is 15 amino acids. CDR1 and CDR2 from the germline V gene are SGHRS and YFSETQ. The CDR3 protein is CASSLGTGTANEQFF. Written as DNA, the CDR3 is TGCGCCAGCAGCTTAGGGACAGGGACCGCCAATGAGCAGTTCTTC.

The V gene is TRBV19, the J gene TRBJ1-2; weak D call: TRBD1 (6 bases). V lost 9 bases and J lost 5, with 13 bases in between. Germline CDR1 is LNHDA and CDR2 is SQIVND (reference sequence). The CDR3 contains 12 residues. CDR3 DNA sequence: TGTGCCAGCGGGACAATACCATATGGCTACACCTTC. Residues: CASGTIPYGYTF.

Here the CDR3 reads CASSQVGGALNEKLFF. The DNA for the CDR3 is TGTGCCAGCAGCCAAGTTGGAGGGGCTCTTAATGAAAAACTGTTTTTT. The rearrangement joins TRBV3-1 (or the pseudogene TRBV3-2) to TRBJ1-4; the D gene is possibly TRBD1 (5 bases). The germline gives CDR1 LGHDT, CDR2 YNNKEL (reference sequence). V lost 1 base to trimming and J lost 4 bases, with 13 bases between them. The CDR3 is 16 residues long.

The chain is built from TRBV11-2 and TRBJ2-7, with TRBD2 matching 12 bases. There are 14 residues in the CDR3. The junction had 7 bases not matched to a gene; V was cut back by 1 base and J by 12 bases. Germline V lookup: CDR1 SGHAT, CDR2 FQNNGV. The CDR3 DNA reads as TGTGCCAGCAGCTTAGGACTAGCGGGAGTCTCGCCGTACTTC. Protein product: CASSLGLAGVSPYF.

This clone came up a few times. J is TRBJ1-5 and V is TRBV30; D might be TRBD1 (6 bases). The germline V gene has CDR1 GTSNPN and CDR2 SVGIG (reference sequence). CDR3 length: 15 amino acids. Between the trimmed V and J ends, which lost 0 bases and 2 bases, there was a span of 11 bases. CDR3 sequence: CAWSVRGGGNQPQHF. The CDR3 DNA is TGTGCCTGGAGTGTAAGAGGGGGGGGCAATCAGCCCCAGCATTTT.

The rearrangement uses TRBV5-8 and TRBJ1-2, with D possibly TRBD1 on 6 matching bases. Trimming shortened V by 4 bases and J by 3 bases, and 13 bases separated the two germline ends. Germline V gene sequence: CDR1 SGHTS, CDR2 YDEGEE. The CDR3 extends over 14 amino acids. CDR3 nucleotides: TGTGCCAGCAGCCCGGACAGCCGGGACTATGGCTACACCTTC. As protein: CASSPDSRDYGYTF.

The rearrangement joins TRBV28 to TRBJ1-2, with D maybe TRBD1 (6 bases). The CDR3 runs to 13 residues. Germline CDR1 reads MDHEN; CDR2 reads SYDVKM. V lost 3 bases, J lost 4 bases, and 9 bases lay in between. CDR3 sequence reads: CASSLRTAYGYTF. CDR3 nucleotide sequence: TGTGCCAGCAGTTTGAGGACAGCCTATGGCTACACCTTC.

This clone has a single count. This chain links TRBV13 with TRBJ2-3; 8 positions match TRBD2. CDR3 length: 15 residues. V was pared by 3 bases and J by 2 bases, with 4 bases of the junction left unmatched. Germline CDR1 is PRHDT and CDR2 is FYEKMQ (reference sequence). The CDR3 here is CASSLELAVTDTQYF. The DNA for the CDR3 is TGTGCCAGCAGCTTGGAACTAGCGGTCACAGATACGCAGTATTTT. Based on the CDR3 plus reference TRBV13 and TRBJ2-3, the full variable domain is AAGVIQSPRHLIKEKRETATLKCYPIPRHDTVYWYQQGPGQDPQFLISFYEKMQSDKGSIPDRFSAQQFSDYHSELNMSSLELGDSALYFCASSLELAVTDTQYFGPGTRLTVL.

The gene calls are TRBV2 and TRBJ1-6, with 7 bases that match TRBD1. V dropped 4 bases and J dropped 3; count of bases not matched to a gene: 3. The CDR3 consists of 15 residues. Germline V CDR1 and CDR2: SNHLY, FYNNEI. The CDR3 DNA sequence: TGTGCCAGCAGTGCCCGGGACAGCTATAATTCACCCCTCCACTTT. Protein product: CASSARDSYNSPLHF.

The chain joins TRBV7-2 to TRBJ1-5, with a possible D match to TRBD1 (5 bases). The germline CDR1 and CDR2 sequences are SGHTA and FQGNSA. This CDR3 is built from 16 residues. Trimming stripped 1 base from V and 3 bases from J, with 13 bases between. DNA for the CDR3: TGTGCCAGCAGCTTAGATGGGGGGGGGAACAATCAGCCCCAGCATTTT. Its protein product is CASSLDGGGNNQPQHF.